The entry below gives a single T cell receptor beta chain sequence along with its context. As yet, its antigen is unknown. PCR used 60 Vbeta primers and 13 Jbeta primers. Repertoires were generated with immunoSEQ multiplex PCR, while TCRdb's copy carries only in-frame clones and drops some. The sample lists 150,000 or so clones, 70% to 90% seen once, with 9.3% in the top ten. This entry comes from a study of cytomegalovirus exposure and HLA in healthy donors. Overall study findings and caveats: Later analysis demonstrated an association between a missense DCLRE1C variant and TCR beta V- and J-gene trimming.

V shed 1 base and J 2 bases; nucleotides not matched to a gene: 5. The CDR3 has 17 residues. Germline-derived CDR1 and CDR2 are KGHSH and LQKENI. J is TRBJ2-3 and V is TRBV18, with TRBD2 matching over 11 bases. The TCR originated in a man younger than 30 in good health and CMV-seropositive. The sample was PBMCs. The CDR3 nucleotides are TGTGCCAGCTCACCACGACTAGCGGGGAAATACACAGATACGCAGTATTTT. Translated: CASSPRLAGKYTDTQYF.